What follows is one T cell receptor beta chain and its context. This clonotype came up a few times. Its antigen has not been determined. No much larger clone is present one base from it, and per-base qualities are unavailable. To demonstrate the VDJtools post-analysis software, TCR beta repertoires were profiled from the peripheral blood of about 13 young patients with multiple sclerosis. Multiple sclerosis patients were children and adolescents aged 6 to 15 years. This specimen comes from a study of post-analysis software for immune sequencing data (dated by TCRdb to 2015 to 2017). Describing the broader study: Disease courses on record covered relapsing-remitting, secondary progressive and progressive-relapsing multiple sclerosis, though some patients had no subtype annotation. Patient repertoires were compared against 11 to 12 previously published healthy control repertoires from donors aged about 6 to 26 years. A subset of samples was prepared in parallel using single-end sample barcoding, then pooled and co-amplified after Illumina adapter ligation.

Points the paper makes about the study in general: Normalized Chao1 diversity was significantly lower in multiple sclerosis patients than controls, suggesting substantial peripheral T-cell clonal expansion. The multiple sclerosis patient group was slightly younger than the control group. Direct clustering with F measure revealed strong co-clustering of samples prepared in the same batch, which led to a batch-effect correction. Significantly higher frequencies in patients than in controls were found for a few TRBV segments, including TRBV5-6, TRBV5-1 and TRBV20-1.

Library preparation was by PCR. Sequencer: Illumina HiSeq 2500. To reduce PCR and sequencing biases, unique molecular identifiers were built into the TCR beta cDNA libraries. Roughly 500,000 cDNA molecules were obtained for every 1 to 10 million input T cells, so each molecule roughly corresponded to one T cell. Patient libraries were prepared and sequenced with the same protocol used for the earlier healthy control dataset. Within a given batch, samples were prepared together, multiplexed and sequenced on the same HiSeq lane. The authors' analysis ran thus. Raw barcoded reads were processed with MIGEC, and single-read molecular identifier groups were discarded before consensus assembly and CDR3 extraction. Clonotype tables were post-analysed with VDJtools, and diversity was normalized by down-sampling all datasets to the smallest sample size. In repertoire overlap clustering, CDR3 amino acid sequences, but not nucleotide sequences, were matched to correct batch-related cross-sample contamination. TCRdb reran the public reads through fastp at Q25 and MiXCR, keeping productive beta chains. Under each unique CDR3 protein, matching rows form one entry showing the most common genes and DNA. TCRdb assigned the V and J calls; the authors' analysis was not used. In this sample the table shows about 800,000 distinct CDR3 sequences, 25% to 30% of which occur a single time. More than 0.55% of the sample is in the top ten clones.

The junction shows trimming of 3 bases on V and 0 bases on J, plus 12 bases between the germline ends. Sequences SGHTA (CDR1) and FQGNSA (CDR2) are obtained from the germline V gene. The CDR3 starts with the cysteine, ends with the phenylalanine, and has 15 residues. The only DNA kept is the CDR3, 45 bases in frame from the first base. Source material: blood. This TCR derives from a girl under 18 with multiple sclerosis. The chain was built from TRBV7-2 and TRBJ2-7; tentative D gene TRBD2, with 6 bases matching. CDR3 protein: CASSFGGSVSYEQYF. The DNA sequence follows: TGTGCCAGCAGCTTTGGGGGGAGCGTCTCCTACGAGCAGTACTTC.